Below, 5 T cell receptor beta chains from the same sample are listed, as sequenced in a study of post-analysis software for immune sequencing data. Notes on the study in general: Patients used about five TRBV segments, including TRBV5-6, TRBV5-1 and TRBV20-1, more often than controls.

Every TCR beta cDNA library bore unique molecular identifiers. TCRdb recomputed calls from the PCR reads with MiXCR, one row per CDR3 protein. The repertoire includes 250,000 to 300,000 distinct CDR3 sequences, 36% of them detected once, and around 4.8% sits in the top ten. For these receptors, no antigen is known. Specimen: blood. The receptors derive from a girl aged 5-17 years with multiple sclerosis.

This clonotype showed up many times. The chain couples TRBV20-1 to TRBJ2-3; D is perhaps TRBD2 (5 bases). V was cut by 3 bases and J by 2 bases, with 15 bases left in between. The CDR3 has 15 amino acids. CDR1 DFQATT and CDR2 SNEGSKA come from the germline V gene (reference sequence). Written as DNA, the CDR3 is TGCAGTGCTAGCGATCCCGGACTGGACACAGATACGCAGTATTTT. Its translation: CSASDPGLDTDTQYF.

This clonotype was observed a few times. The chain joins TRBV30 to TRBJ2-2, with 10 bases matching TRBD2. V lost 0 bases and J lost 1; bases outside the gene matches: 2. This CDR3 is built from 16 residues. Germline lookup yields CDR1 GTSNPN and CDR2 SVGIG (reference sequence). In DNA, the CDR3 is TGTGCCTGGAGTGTACTAGCGGGGATGAACACCGGGGAGCTGTTTTTT. This codes for CAWSVLAGMNTGELFF. Drawing the rest from reference TRBV30 and TRBJ2-2, the complete variable domain is SQTIHQWPATLVQPVGSPLSLECTVEGTSNPNLYWYRQAAGRGLQLLFYSVGIGQISSEVPQNLSASRPQDRQFILSSKKLLLSDSGFYLCAWSVLAGMNTGELFFGEGSRLTVL.

This clonotype has at least ten counts. The rearrangement uses TRBV6-5 and TRBJ2-1; a possible D gene is TRBD2 (7 bases). There are 14 residues in the CDR3. From germline, CDR1 is MNHEY and CDR2 SVGAGI. With 6 bases removed from V and 6 bases from J, the gap between germline ends came to 15 bases. The CDR3 coding sequence is TGTGCCAGCAGCGCGGGCGGGGGCTTCAATGAGCAGTTCTTC. This codes for CASSAGGGFNEQFF.

J is TRBJ1-4 and V is TRBV19; D is ambiguous. CDR1 and CDR2 (germline): LNHDA, SQIVND (reference sequence). This CDR3 is 15 amino acids long. The V end lost 5 bases, the J end lost 0 bases, and 10 bases lay between the germline ends. This CDR3 is CASSWSGATNEKLFF. The CDR3 region has the DNA TGTGCCAGTAGTTGGAGCGGCGCAACTAATGAAAAACTGTTTTTT.

This clonotype was recorded many times. V gene TRBV20-1 combines with J gene TRBJ1-4; perhaps TRBD1 as D (6 bases). Germline CDR1 reads DFQATT; CDR2 reads SNEGSKA (reference sequence). The CDR3 loop spans 14 amino acids. V shed 0 bases and J shed 8 bases, with 13 bases lying between them. In DNA, the CDR3 is TGCAGTGCTAGAGATCTAAGACAGGTAGAAAAACTGTTTTTT. The encoded protein is CSARDLRQVEKLFF.